Each of the 18 T cell receptor beta chains below was sequenced from the same sample in a study of T cells in localized non-small cell lung cancer. The repertoire was sequenced with immunoSEQ multiplex PCR; TCRdb's copy has only in-frame clones and lacks some. The table lists fewer than 9,000 clones, about 45% of them singletons. The input for sequencing was lymph node tissue, taken before any cancer treatment. The receptors come from a man aged 35-75 years with stage I lung adenocarcinoma.

The chain couples TRBV28 to TRBJ1-4; the match to TRBD1 covers 10 bases. The trim removed 3 bases at V and 3 bases at J, leaving 10 bases unmatched. The length of the CDR3 is 18 residues. The germline gives CDR1 MDHEN, CDR2 SYDVKM. The CDR3 reads CASSFLSGTGVANEKLFF. The CDR3 DNA reads TGTGCCAGCAGTTTTCTTTCCGGGACAGGGGTGGCTAATGAAAAACTGTTTTTT.

This clone rates as medium-sized. The chain joins TRBV11-3 to TRBJ1-1; D remains ambiguous. The germline CDR1 and CDR2 sequences are SGHNT and YENEEA. The CDR3 is 17 amino acids. The V end was cut by 2 bases, the J end by 2 bases, with 18 bases between. CDR3 coding DNA: TGTGCCAGCAGCTTAAGGTTCACGAGGGATGGAAACACTGAAGCTTTCTTT. It yields the protein CASSLRFTRDGNTEAFF.

The table lists this clone with a few counts. The rearrangement links TRBV6-8 to TRBJ2-7, with D uncertain. The CDR3 is 13 amino acids. The V end was cut by 5 bases, the J end by 4 bases, with 12 bases between. Looked up from germline, CDR1 is MNHGY and CDR2 is SAAAGT. The CDR3 DNA follows: TGTGCCAGCAGTGACCTACCTTCTTACGAGCAGTACTTC. Translating gives CASSDLPSYEQYF.

The V gene is TRBV11-3, the J gene TRBJ1-1; no definite D call. The V and J ends lost 3 bases and 1 base respectively, with 12 bases between them. The germline V gene encodes CDR1 SGHNT and CDR2 YENEEA. This CDR3 region has 15 residues. As DNA, the CDR3 is TGTGCCAGCAGCTTTATCCCAAATCCGAACACTGAAGCTTTCTTT. Protein product: CASSFIPNPNTEAFF.

In this sample, this clone turned up a few times. The observed sequence ends 1 residue before the CDR3 terminus, with the missing tail filled in from the germline J gene. The V call is TRBV10-3, the J call TRBJ1-2, with a weak D call TRBD1 (5 bases). The germline V gene encodes CDR1 ENHRY and CDR2 SYGVKD. The CDR3 is 15 residues long. V gave up 0 bases and J gave up 0 bases, with 8 bases separating them. The CDR3 sequence is CAISESGGTNYGYTF. The sequenced CDR3 bases are TGTGCCATCAGTGAGTCGGGGGGAACTAACTATGGCTACACC.

The J gene is TRBJ2-7, the V gene TRBV18; the match to TRBD1 covers 8 bases. In germline, CDR1 is KGHSH, CDR2 LQKENI. The CDR3 loop spans 14 amino acids. Trimming at V came to 2 bases and at J to 9 bases, leaving 9 bases not matched to a gene. The CDR3, as DNA: TGTGCCAGCTCACCAGCCGGACAGGGTGTTTGGCAGTACTTC. Translated: CASSPAGQGVWQYF. The whole variable domain, filled in from reference TRBV18 and TRBJ2-7, reads NAGVMQNPRHLVRRRGQEARLRCSPMKGHSHVYWYRQLPEEGLKFMVYLQKENIIDESGMPKERFSAEFPKEGPSILRIQQVVRGDSAAYFCASSPAGQGVWQYFGPGTRLTVT.

This rearrangement joins TRBV29-1 to TRBJ2-7, with 10 bases that match TRBD1. The CDR3 extends over 14 amino acids. V was clipped by 6 bases and J by 6 bases; unmatched bases: 11. Germline V gene lookup returns CDR1 SQVTM and CDR2 ANQGSEA. CDR3: CSVNPGQGSLEQYF. The CDR3 nucleotides read TGCAGCGTAAACCCGGGACAGGGGTCCCTCGAGCAGTACTTC.

Here the CDR3 reads CASSLYSYEQYF. CDR3 bases: TGTGCCAGCAGTTTATACTCCTACGAGCAGTACTTC. This chain joins TRBV28 and TRBJ2-7; D unresolved. Germline lookup yields CDR1 MDHEN and CDR2 SYDVKM. There are 12 residues in the CDR3. The V end was cut by 1 base, the J end by 0 bases, with 1 base between.

The chain couples TRBV19 to TRBJ1-1; a possible D gene is TRBD1 (6 bases). The CDR3 runs 16 residues. V was shortened by 5 bases and J by 4 bases, with 20 bases between the two germline ends. Germline values: CDR1 LNHDA, CDR2 SQIVND (reference sequence). The CDR3, as DNA: TGTGCCAGTAGTCCGCGAGGGGGGGCGGAGGGCACTGAAGCTTTCTTT. As protein: CASSPRGGAEGTEAFF.

This clone turned up a few times. This rearrangement joins TRBV11-3 to TRBJ2-1; TRBD1 matches at 11 bases. CDR3 size: 17 residues. CDR1 SGHNT and CDR2 YENEEA come from the germline V gene. V was pared by 5 bases and J by 4 bases, with 10 bases of the junction left unmatched. The CDR3 nucleotides read TGTGCCAGCAGCCAATGGACAGGGGGCGCCGGGTACAATGAGCAGTTCTTC. Translated: CASSQWTGGAGYNEQFF.

This clone was counted a few times. This chain connects TRBV1 to TRBJ1-6; the tabulated D call, TRBD1, remains unverified against the DNA. TRBV1 is assigned pseudogene status. The CDR3 consists of 17 residues. The CDR3 is CASSPPSTGTGDSPLHF. The CDR3 nucleotides are TGCGCCAGCAGCCCACCCTCGACCGGGACAGGGGATTCACCCCTCCACTTT.

The CDR3 nucleotides read TGCGCCAGCAGTCAAGAAGATAGACAGGGGTGCTACGAGCAGTACTTC. Translating it yields CASSQEDRQGCYEQYF. The chain uses TRBV23-1 and TRBJ2-7; 8 bases match TRBD1. TRBV23-1 counts as an open reading frame of uncertain function. The V gene end was trimmed by 2 bases and the J gene end by 3 bases; junction bases not matched to a gene: 9. CDR3 length: 16 residues.

This clone has more than one count but fewer than ten. The CDR3 region is CASSYLRTGGYGYTF. CDR3 nucleotides: TGTGCCAGCAGTTACCTAAGAACAGGGGGCTATGGCTACACCTTC. The chain links TRBV6-8 to TRBJ1-2, with 8 bases identical to TRBD1. This CDR3 contains 15 residues. J was trimmed by 4 bases and V by 2 bases; bases with no gene match: 6. Germline CDR1 and CDR2: MNHGY and SAAAGT.

This clone rates as medium-sized. J is TRBJ1-6 and V is TRBV9; 8 positions match TRBD1. The V gene's germline CDR1 is SGDLS and CDR2 YYNGEE. The CDR3 is 14 residues long. V was clipped by 3 bases and J by 9 bases; unmatched bases: 5. CDR3 region: CASSDQGAGSPLHF. The CDR3 DNA is TGTGCCAGCAGCGATCAGGGGGCAGGTTCACCCCTCCACTTT.

The chain links TRBV15 to TRBJ2-1, with 12 bases matching TRBD2. CDR1 and CDR2 (germline): LNHNV, YYDKDF (reference sequence). Unmatched junction bases numbered 8, after V lost 4 bases and J lost 10 bases. The CDR3 covers 15 residues. DNA of the CDR3: TGTGCCACCAGCACCGTGACTAGCGGGAGATCGGAGCAGTTCTTC. Its translation is CATSTVTSGRSEQFF.

This chain uses TRBV12-5 with TRBJ2-7; tentative D call: TRBD2 (7 bases). This CDR3 comprises 14 residues. Germline-derived CDR1 and CDR2 are LGHNT and FRNRAP. The CDR3 loop is CASTLGGREKEQYF. CDR3 nucleotide sequence: TGTGCCAGCACCTTAGGGGGGCGGGAGAAAGAGCAGTACTTC.

The chain links TRBV5-1 to TRBJ2-7, with a possible D match to TRBD1 (6 bases). The CDR3 runs 14 residues. The V gene lost 2 bases and the J gene lost 2 bases, with 11 bases spanning the gap. Germline CDR1 SGHRS, CDR2 YFSETQ. The CDR3 DNA follows: TGCGCCAGCAGCTTCGCTTCAGGGGCCTACGAGCAGTACTTC. It specifies CASSFASGAYEQYF.

The genes are TRBV18 and TRBJ2-3; unclear D gene. Germline V gene data show CDR1 as KGHSH and CDR2 as LQKENI. V lost 0 bases and J lost 0, with 7 bases in between. This CDR3 is 15 amino acids long. CDR3 amino acids: CASSPPSLSTDTQYF. CDR3 coding DNA: TGTGCCAGCTCACCACCTTCGTTAAGCACAGATACGCAGTATTTT.